The present entry profiles one T cell receptor beta chain with its context. Its target antigen remains unknown. No much larger clone exists at a distance of one base, and base qualities are not known. The trim is 1 base for V and 12 bases for J, with a gap of 21 bases between the germline ends. From the germline V gene, CDR1 is SQVTM and CDR2 is ANQGSEA. Including cysteine and phenylalanine, the CDR3 has 14 amino acids. CDR3 DNA is the only sequence kept; it has 42 bases, read in frame from the first base. Libraries were built with the immunoSEQ multiplex PCR assay. Per the original workflow: A statistical classification framework was built for diagnosing cytomegalovirus status from the catalog of TCR beta chain sequences. TCRdb stores this immuneACCESS table with in-frame sequences only. Part of the clones is absent; in the studies checked, under half of the shortfall reflects unresolved V genes, and no reason is known for the rest. V, J and clone size were drawn from that table, and D and trimming were deduced from the DNA. The sample records fewer than 400,000 clones, 70% to 90% of which are singletons. The ten largest make up about 0.96% of the sample.

The data derive from a study of cytomegalovirus exposure and HLA in healthy donors (dated by TCRdb to 2016 to 2017). For the wider study: The 550 to 750 repertoires of the first cohort and the 120 validation repertoires were produced on the same platform, according to a later analysis. The study aimed to test whether cataloging public T cell receptors could reveal signatures of past pathogen exposure. A separate validation cohort of about 110 different subjects was used in addition to the approximately 700-subject first cohort. To predict cytomegalovirus infection status, the study combined high-throughput TCR immunosequencing, statistical association of individual TCRs with disease status, and machine learning. Broad study findings and their caveats: The classifier was reported to diagnose cytomegalovirus status with high specificity and sensitivity in both the original cohort and the validation cohort. The study listed 164 TCR beta chains as associated with cytomegalovirus. According to the authors, the approach could potentially be generalized to other disease states and immunological phenotypes. Most TCR sequences were observed very rarely across donors, whereas some public TCRs were present in many individuals. A few of the identified cytomegalovirus-associated TCR beta chains were confirmed in vitro to be specific for cytomegalovirus antigens. In a later analysis, TCRs clustered in the first cohort were found to also tend to co-occur in the roughly 120 validation repertoires, with 94% of cluster scores above 0. A later analysis lacked HLA typing for the validation cohort, so it scored co-occurrence in that cohort across all 110 or so repertoires.

Donors formed part of the validation cohort, which comprised over a hundred subjects and was distinct from the first cohort of over 500 subjects. The rearranged chain carries TRBV29-1 and TRBJ1-2; TRBD1 is a weak D gene call, 5 bases matching. Sequenced input: PBMCs. This TCR was sampled from a man aged 25 to 45 in good health and CMV-seronegative. The CDR3 has the sequence CSVEGRVVDSPHTF. The nucleotides are TGCAGCGTTGAAGGTAGAGTGGTTGACAGCCCGCACACCTTC.